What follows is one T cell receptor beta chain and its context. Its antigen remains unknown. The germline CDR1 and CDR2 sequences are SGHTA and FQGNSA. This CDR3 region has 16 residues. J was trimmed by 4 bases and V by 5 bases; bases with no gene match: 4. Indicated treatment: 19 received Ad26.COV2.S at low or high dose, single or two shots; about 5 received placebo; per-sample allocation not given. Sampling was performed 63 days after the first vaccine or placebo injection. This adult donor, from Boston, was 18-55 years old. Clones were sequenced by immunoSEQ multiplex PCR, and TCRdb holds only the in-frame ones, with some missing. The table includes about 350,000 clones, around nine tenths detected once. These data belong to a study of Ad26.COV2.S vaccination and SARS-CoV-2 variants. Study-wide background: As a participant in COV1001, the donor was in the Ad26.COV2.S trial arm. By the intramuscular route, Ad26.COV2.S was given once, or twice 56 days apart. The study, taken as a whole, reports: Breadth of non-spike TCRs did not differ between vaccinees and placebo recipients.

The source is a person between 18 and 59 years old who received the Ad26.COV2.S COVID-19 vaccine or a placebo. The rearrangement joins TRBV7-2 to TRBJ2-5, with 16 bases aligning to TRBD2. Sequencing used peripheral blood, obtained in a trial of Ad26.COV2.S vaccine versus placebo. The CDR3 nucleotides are TGTGCCAGCAGCACGGGACTAGCGGGGGGGTTAGAGACCCAGTACTTC. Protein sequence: CASSTGLAGGLETQYF.